Described below is a single T cell receptor (beta chain) sequence and its context. The investigators split CD4+ cells into a CD45RA+ naive subset and a CD45RA-negative memory subset. As processed by the authors: Sequence data from immunoSEQ were junction-only and lacked quality scores; consequently, filtering differed. Assay: immunoSEQ multiplex PCR; the TCRdb copy retains only in-frame clones and omits some. The V and J calls and clone size are taken from that table; D and trimming were inferred from the DNA. The sample has some 2,500,000 clones, 93% seen once. The source of the sample is a study of shared clonotypes between healthy human individuals. Overall study context: For every donor, three CD4 naive, three CD4 memory, two CD8 naive and one CD8 memory plates were used.

The length of the CDR3 is 15 residues. V was clipped by 5 bases and J by 1 base, with 15 bases between them. Germline V gene sequence: CDR1 SGHVS, CDR2 FQNEAQ. The sequencing input was naive CD4+ T cells from PBMCs. The sample's subset: CD45RA+ positively selected. This TCR derives from a man younger than 30 in good health. Some clones in this sample may be carry-over from other donors' samples. The chain has TRBV7-8 and TRBJ2-7; the D is unclear. This CDR3 is CASSPVRQRSYEQYF. The CDR3 DNA is TGTGCCAGCAGCCCAGTTCGCCAACGATCCTACGAGCAGTACTTC.